This TCR beta chain was retrieved from a study of T cell repertoires in cytomegalovirus infection. Study-wide context: In public TCR beta signatures, there were indications of both CMV infection and matching HLA type.

Germline V lookup: CDR1 SGHDN, CDR2 FVKESK. This CDR3 region has 15 residues. V shed 4 bases, J shed 4 bases, and the junction held 5 bases outside the gene matches. TCRdb reanalysed the reads using MiXCR and keeps one entry per CDR3 protein. The sample yields approximately 910,000 distinct CDR3 sequences, around 31% seen once. To note about this clonotype: Its specificity is not known.

General study results and limits: Cumulative public TCR beta family frequency identified CMV carriers with the relevant HLA.

The sequence was collected from a human donor in good health (CMV status not recorded). Some clones in this sample may be carry-over from other donors' samples. The chain couples TRBV14 to TRBJ2-2; 8 nucleotides agree with TRBD1. This sample comprised cultured CD8+ T cells from PBMCs, obtained from culture after CMV antigen stimulation. CDR3 coding DNA: TGTGCCAGCAGCCTACGGGACAGGACCACCGGGGAGCTGTTTTTT. Amino acid sequence: CASSLRDRTTGELFF.